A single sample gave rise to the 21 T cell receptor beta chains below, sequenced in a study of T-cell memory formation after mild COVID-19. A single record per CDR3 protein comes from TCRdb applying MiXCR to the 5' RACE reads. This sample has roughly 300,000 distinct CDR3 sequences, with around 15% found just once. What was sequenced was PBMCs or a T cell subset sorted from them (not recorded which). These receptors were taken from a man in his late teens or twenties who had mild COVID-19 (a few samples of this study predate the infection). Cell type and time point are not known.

CDR3: CASSQRTFYEQYF. In DNA form, the CDR3 reads TGCGCCAGCAGCCAAAGGACATTTTACGAGCAGTACTTC. This rearrangement joins TRBV4-3 to TRBJ2-7, with D possibly being TRBD1 (5 bases). This CDR3 is built from 13 residues. CDR1 is LGHNA and CDR2 is YSLEER in the germline V gene. Trimming cost V 2 bases and J 4 bases, with 9 bases left between them.

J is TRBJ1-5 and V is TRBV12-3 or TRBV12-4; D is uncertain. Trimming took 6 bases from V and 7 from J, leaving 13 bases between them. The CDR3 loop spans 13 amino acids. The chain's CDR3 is CASRGGFEQPQHF. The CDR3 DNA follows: TGTGCCAGCAGGGGCGGGTTTGAACAGCCCCAGCATTTT.

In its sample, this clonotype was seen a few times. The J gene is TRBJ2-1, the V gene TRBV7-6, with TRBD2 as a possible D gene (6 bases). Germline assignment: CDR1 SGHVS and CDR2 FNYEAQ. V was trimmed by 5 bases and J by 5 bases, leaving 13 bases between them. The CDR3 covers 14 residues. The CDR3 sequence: CASSKISGNNEQFF. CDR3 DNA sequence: TGTGCCAGCAGCAAAATTAGCGGAAACAATGAGCAGTTCTTC.

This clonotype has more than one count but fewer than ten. The CDR3 loop reads CASSYQDSYNSPLHF. CDR3 sequence (DNA): TGTGCCAGCAGTTACCAGGACTCCTATAATTCACCCCTCCACTTT. This chain links TRBV6-5 with TRBJ1-6; no definite D call. Germline CDR1 and CDR2: MNHEY and SVGAGI. The CDR3 consists of 15 residues. The V end was cut by 2 bases, the J end by 0 bases, with 5 bases between.

DNA of the CDR3: TGTGCCACCAGGGGGGAAGGGTCCTACAATGAGCAGTTCTTC. Amino acid sequence: CATRGEGSYNEQFF. The rearrangement uses TRBV24-1 and TRBJ2-1; perhaps D is TRBD1 or TRBD2 (5 bases each). The V gene lost 7 bases and the J gene lost 1 base, with 10 bases spanning the gap. CDR1 is KGHDR, CDR2 SFDVKD, per germline. The CDR3 sequence is 14 residues long.

The CDR3 protein is CASSTPRDKSNQPQHF. The CDR3 bases are TGTGCCAGCAGCACCCCTCGGGACAAAAGCAATCAGCCCCAGCATTTT. J is TRBJ1-5 and V is TRBV21-1; the table gives TRBD1 as D, unverified against the DNA. TRBV21-1 is a listed pseudogene. The CDR3 is made up of 16 amino acids.

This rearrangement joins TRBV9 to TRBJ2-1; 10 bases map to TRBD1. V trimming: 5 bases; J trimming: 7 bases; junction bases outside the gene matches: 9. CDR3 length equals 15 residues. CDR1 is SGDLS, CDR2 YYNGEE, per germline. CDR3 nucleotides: TGTGCCAGCAGGCCGACAGGGGGCCAAAGGAATGAGCAGTTCTTC. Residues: CASRPTGGQRNEQFF.

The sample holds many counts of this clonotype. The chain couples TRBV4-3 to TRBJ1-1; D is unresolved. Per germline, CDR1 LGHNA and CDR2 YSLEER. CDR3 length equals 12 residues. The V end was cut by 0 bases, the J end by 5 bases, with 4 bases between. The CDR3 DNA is TGCGCCAGCAGCCAAGATGAAACTGAAGCTTTCTTT. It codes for CASSQDETEAFF.

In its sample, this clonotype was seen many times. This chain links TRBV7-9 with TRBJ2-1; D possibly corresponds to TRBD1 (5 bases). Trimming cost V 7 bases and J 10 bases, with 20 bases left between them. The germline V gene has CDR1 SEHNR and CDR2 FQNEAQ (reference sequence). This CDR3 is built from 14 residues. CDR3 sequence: CASTPWGRVFEQFF. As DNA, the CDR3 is TGTGCCAGCACCCCTTGGGGCAGGGTGTTCGAGCAGTTCTTC.

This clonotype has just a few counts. CDR3: CSAGDRSADTQYF. The CDR3 coding sequence is TGCAGCGCCGGGGACAGAAGTGCAGATACGCAGTATTTT. The V gene is TRBV29-1, the J gene TRBJ2-3; TRBD1 aligns across 7 bases. Unmatched junction bases numbered 8, after V lost 7 bases and J lost 4 bases. CDR1 and CDR2 (germline): SQVTM, ANQGSEA. The CDR3 has 13 residues.

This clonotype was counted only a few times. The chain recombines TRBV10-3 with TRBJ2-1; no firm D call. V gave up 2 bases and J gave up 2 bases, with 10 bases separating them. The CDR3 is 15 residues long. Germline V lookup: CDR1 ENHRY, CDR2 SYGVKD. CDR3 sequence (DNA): TGTGCCATCAGTGAGCTGGGGATCCCCTACAATGAGCAGTTCTTC. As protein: CAISELGIPYNEQFF.

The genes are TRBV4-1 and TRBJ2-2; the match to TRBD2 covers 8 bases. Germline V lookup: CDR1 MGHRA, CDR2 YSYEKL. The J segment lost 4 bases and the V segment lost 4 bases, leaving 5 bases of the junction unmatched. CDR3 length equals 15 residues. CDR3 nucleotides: TGCGCCAGCAGCCCACCGGGGACTAGCACCGGGGAGCTGTTTTTT. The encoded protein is CASSPPGTSTGELFF.

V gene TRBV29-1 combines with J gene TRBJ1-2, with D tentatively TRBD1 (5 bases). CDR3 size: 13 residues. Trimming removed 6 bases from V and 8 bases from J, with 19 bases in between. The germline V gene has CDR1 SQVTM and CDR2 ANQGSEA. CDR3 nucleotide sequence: TGCAGCGTGAAATGGGGGACTGCGCGAGGCTACACCTTC. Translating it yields CSVKWGTARGYTF.

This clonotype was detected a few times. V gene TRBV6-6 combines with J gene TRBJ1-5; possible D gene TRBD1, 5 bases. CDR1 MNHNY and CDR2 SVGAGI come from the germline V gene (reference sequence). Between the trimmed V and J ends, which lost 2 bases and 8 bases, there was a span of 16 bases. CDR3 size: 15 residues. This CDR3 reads CASSYPPIQGEPQHF. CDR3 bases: TGTGCCAGCAGTTACCCTCCGATCCAAGGGGAGCCCCAGCATTTT.

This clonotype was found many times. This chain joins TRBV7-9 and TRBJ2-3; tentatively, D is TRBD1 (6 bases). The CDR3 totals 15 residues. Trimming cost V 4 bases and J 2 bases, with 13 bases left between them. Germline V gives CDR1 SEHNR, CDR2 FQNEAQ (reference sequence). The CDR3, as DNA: TGTGCCAGCAGCTCCAACAGGGAAGTCACAGATACGCAGTATTTT. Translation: CASSSNREVTDTQYF.

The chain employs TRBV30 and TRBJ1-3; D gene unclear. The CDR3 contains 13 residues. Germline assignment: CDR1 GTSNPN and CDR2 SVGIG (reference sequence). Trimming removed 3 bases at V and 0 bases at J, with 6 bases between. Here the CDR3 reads CAWSLLSGNTIYF. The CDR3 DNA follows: TGTGCCTGGAGCCTACTCTCTGGAAACACCATATATTTT.

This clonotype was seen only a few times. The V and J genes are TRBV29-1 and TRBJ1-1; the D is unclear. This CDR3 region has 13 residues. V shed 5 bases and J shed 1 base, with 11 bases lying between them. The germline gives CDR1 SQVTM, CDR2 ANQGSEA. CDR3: CSVRALANTEAFF. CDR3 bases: TGCAGCGTTCGTGCCCTCGCGAACACTGAAGCTTTCTTT.

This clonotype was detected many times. CDR3 sequence reads: CASSQPGGSTDTQYF. Here the CDR3 DNA reads TGCGCCAGCAGCCAACCGGGGGGGAGCACAGATACGCAGTATTTT. The chain couples TRBV4-1 to TRBJ2-3, with 8 nucleotides matching TRBD2. CDR1 and CDR2 (germline): MGHRA, YSYEKL. With 2 bases clipped from V and 0 bases from J, the junction kept 1 base outside the gene matches. The length of the CDR3 is 15 residues.

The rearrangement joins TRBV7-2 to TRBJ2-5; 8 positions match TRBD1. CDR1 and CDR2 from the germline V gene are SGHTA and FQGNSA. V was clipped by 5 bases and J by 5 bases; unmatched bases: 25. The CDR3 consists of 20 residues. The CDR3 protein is CASSGSRWEADRAFRETQYF. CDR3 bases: TGTGCCAGCAGCGGGTCGAGGTGGGAGGCGGACAGGGCGTTTCGGGAGACCCAGTACTTC.

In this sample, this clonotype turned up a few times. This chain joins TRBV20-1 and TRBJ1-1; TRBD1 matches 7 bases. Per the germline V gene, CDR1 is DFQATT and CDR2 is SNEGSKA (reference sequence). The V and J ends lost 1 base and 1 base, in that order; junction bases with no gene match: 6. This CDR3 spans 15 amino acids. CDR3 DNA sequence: TGCAGTGCTAGAGCCCCCAGGACAGGGAACACTGAAGCTTTCTTT. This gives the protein CSARAPRTGNTEAFF.

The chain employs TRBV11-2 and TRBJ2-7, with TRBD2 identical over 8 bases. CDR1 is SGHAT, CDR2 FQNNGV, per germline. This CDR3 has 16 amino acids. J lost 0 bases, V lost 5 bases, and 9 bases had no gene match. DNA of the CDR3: TGTGCCAGCAGCCCTCCCGCTAGCGGGCACTCCTACGAGCAGTACTTC. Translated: CASSPPASGHSYEQYF.